The 2 T cell receptor beta chains below all came from one sample that was sequenced in a study of cytomegalovirus exposure and HLA in healthy donors. Here immunoSEQ multiplex PCR was the method, and the copy in TCRdb shows in-frame clones only, minus some. Of some 250,000 clones listed, roughly 88% are singletons. Sequenced material: PBMCs. Every receptor here comes from a young woman in good health and CMV-seronegative.

CDR3 amino acids: CASSRSGTTDTQYF. CDR3 bases: TGCGCCAGCAGCCGTTCCGGGACCACAGATACGCAGTATTTT. This sequence joins TRBV4-3 and TRBJ2-3, with D tentatively TRBD1 or TRBD2 (5 bases each). The CDR3 covers 14 residues. Germline CDR1 and CDR2: LGHNA and YSLEER. Trimming removed 4 bases at V and 2 bases at J, with 10 bases between.

This chain uses TRBV4-2 with TRBJ1-2; D remains ambiguous. Germline V CDR1 and CDR2: LGHNA, YNFKEQ. The CDR3 covers 14 residues. V was trimmed by 0 bases and J by 8 bases, leaving 13 bases between them. The CDR3 region is CASSQERQERGYTF. The CDR3 DNA reads as TGTGCCAGCAGCCAAGAGAGGCAGGAGCGAGGCTACACCTTC.